A few counts support the clone carrying this T cell receptor (beta chain). No antigen is known for it. This CDR3 has 16 residues. The germline V and J ends were trimmed by 7 bases and 0 bases, with 21 bases remaining between them. Germline assignment: CDR1 GTSNPN and CDR2 SVGIG (reference sequence). Primers for the PCR totalled 60 Vbeta and 13 Jbeta. Measured with immunoSEQ multiplex PCR; TCRdb has only the in-frame clones, and not every one. The repertoire has 110,000 to 150,000 clones, roughly 77% of them found once; the top ten carry approximately 4%. This entry belongs to a study of cytomegalovirus exposure and HLA in healthy donors. Regarding the study as a whole: Later on, an analysis tied approximately 17,000 TCR beta sequences to HLA alleles at 0.05 false discovery rate.

Sample: PBMCs. The chain uses TRBV30 and TRBJ1-2; no firm D call. The receptor was derived from a male donor in good health and CMV-seronegative. This CDR3 reads CASRAPTVPANYGYTF. CDR3 in DNA: TGTGCCTCGCGCGCCCCCACAGTGCCCGCTAACTATGGCTACACCTTC.